This TCR beta chain is from a study of spatial heterogeneity in lung cancer. Time point here: sample taken at primary tumor resection. Using its own MiXCR run on the 5' RACE reads, TCRdb lists one record per CDR3 protein. The sample contains about 14,000 distinct CDR3 sequences, roughly 5.6% of which appear only once. Study-wide findings and caveats: The number of expanded tumor alpha and beta chains correlated with mutation number. Expanded TCRs classified as ubiquitous or regional were counted, and these counts tracked ubiquitous and regional nonsynonymous mutations, respectively.

Per germline, CDR1 MNHEY and CDR2 SVGAGI. The CDR3 has 15 amino acids. V shed 6 bases and J 6 bases; nucleotides not matched to a gene: 7. This clonotype was seen only once. What it binds is not known. This beta chain is an unintended read in a library built for alpha chains; its size means little. The chain employs TRBV6-5 and TRBJ2-3; TRBD2 aligns across 12 bases. The sample was lung tumor tissue, taken at surgery. This clonotype was sampled from a female donor with early-stage non-small cell lung cancer. CDR3 loop: CASSLLAGGSDTQYF. The CDR3 nucleotides read TGTGCCAGCAGCCTACTAGCGGGAGGCAGCGATACGCAGTATTTT.